These 30 T cell receptor beta chains came from one sample sequenced in a study of identifying expanded T cells in peripheral blood. Clones were sequenced by immunoSEQ multiplex PCR, and TCRdb holds only the in-frame ones, with some missing. The repertoire holds about 85,000 clones, with approximately 89% as singletons. The sample comprised blood. These receptor sequences come from a person aged 18 to 70 in good health.

The V call is TRBV29-1, the J call TRBJ2-5; no definite D call. Deletions cut 4 bases from V and 5 bases from J, with 14 bases between. The germline CDR1 and CDR2 sequences are SQVTM and ANQGSEA. The CDR3 contains 13 residues. The CDR3 DNA reads as TGCAGCGTTGCTCTAGGAATGGGGGAGACCCAGTACTTC. It codes for CSVALGMGETQYF.

The V and J genes are TRBV18 and TRBJ2-1; D assignment may be TRBD1 or TRBD2 (5 bases each). Germline assignment: CDR1 KGHSH and CDR2 LQKENI. V shed 4 bases and J shed 4 bases, with 17 bases lying between them. CDR3 length: 16 amino acids. DNA for the CDR3: TGTGCCAGCTCACGATATAGGATAGGGGAGTACAATGAGCAGTTCTTC. Protein product: CASSRYRIGEYNEQFF.

The genes are TRBV7-9 and TRBJ1-1; D is unresolved. Germline CDR1 reads SEHNR; CDR2 reads FQNEAQ (reference sequence). V was trimmed by 8 bases and J by 7 bases, leaving 11 bases between them. The CDR3 contains 11 residues. The CDR3 DNA reads as TGTGCCAGCGCTAACCGGGTTGAAGCTTTCTTT. Amino acids: CASANRVEAFF.

The rearrangement uses TRBV7-2 and TRBJ2-1; D perhaps matches TRBD1 (6 bases). V lost 1 base, J lost 4 bases, and 11 bases lay in between. Germline V CDR1 and CDR2: SGHTA, FQGNSA. CDR3 length: 15 residues. CDR3 sequence reads: CASSLEGHIYNEQFF. The CDR3 region has the DNA TGTGCCAGCAGCTTAGAGGGACATATATACAATGAGCAGTTCTTC.

V is TRBV28 and J is TRBJ2-3, with TRBD2 identical over 13 bases. The germline CDR1 and CDR2 sequences are MDHEN and SYDVKM. This CDR3 contains 16 residues. The trim removed 7 bases at V and 0 bases at J, leaving 4 bases unmatched. The CDR3, as DNA: TGTGCCAGCACCCCGGGACTAGCGGGAAGCACAGATACGCAGTATTTT. It translates to CASTPGLAGSTDTQYF.

This chain links TRBV5-1 with TRBJ2-7, with D perhaps matching TRBD1 (6 bases). The CDR3 is 14 amino acids. Germline V gene lookup returns CDR1 SGHRS and CDR2 YFSETQ. V was cut by 4 bases and J by 3 bases, with 14 bases left in between. As DNA, the CDR3 is TGCGCCAGCAGCCAGGACAGCTTTAGCTACGAGCAGTACTTC. Translated: CASSQDSFSYEQYF.

The J gene is TRBJ2-7, the V gene TRBV4-1, with TRBD2 matching 8 bases. The germline V gene has CDR1 MGHRA and CDR2 YSYEKL. V was clipped by 6 bases and J by 4 bases; unmatched bases: 11. The CDR3 has 15 amino acids. The DNA of the CDR3 is TGCGCCAGCAGACCTACCGGGACTAGAATTTACGAGCAGTACTTC. It encodes CASRPTGTRIYEQYF.

The CDR3 DNA reads as TGTGCCAGCAGCCCCTCAGGGGCGACCTACAATGAGCAGTTCTTC. Residues: CASSPSGATYNEQFF. The chain combines TRBV7-2 with TRBJ2-1, with D possibly matching TRBD1 (6 bases). The CDR3 contains 15 residues. The V end lost 5 bases, the J end lost 2 bases, and 13 bases lay between the germline ends. Germline V gene data show CDR1 as SGHTA and CDR2 as FQGNSA.

The rearrangement links TRBV2 to TRBJ2-7; TRBD2 aligns across 8 bases. The ends lost 1 base at V and 6 bases at J; junction bases unmatched: 8. Germline lookup yields CDR1 SNHLY and CDR2 FYNNEI. The CDR3 spans 15 residues. The CDR3 sequence: CASSEVQRERSEQYF. The CDR3 bases are TGTGCCAGCAGTGAAGTTCAGCGGGAGAGATCCGAGCAGTACTTC.

The rearrangement links TRBV4-3 to TRBJ1-1; D ambiguous. The CDR3 extends over 14 amino acids. V was trimmed by 0 bases and J by 4 bases, leaving 9 bases between them. In germline, CDR1 is LGHNA, CDR2 YSLEER. CDR3 in DNA: TGCGCCAGCAGCCAAGACCCGGCCTCCACTGAAGCTTTCTTT. As protein: CASSQDPASTEAFF.

CDR3 sequence reads: CASNPQGATNEKLFF. The CDR3 DNA follows: TGTGCCAGCAATCCCCAGGGTGCAACTAATGAAAAACTGTTTTTT. V is TRBV6-6 and J is TRBJ1-4; D is perhaps TRBD1 (5 bases). With 7 bases removed from V and 0 bases from J, the gap between germline ends came to 12 bases. The CDR3 is 15 residues long. Germline CDR1 and CDR2: MNHNY and SVGAGI (reference sequence).

CDR3 loop: CAKNFYEQYF. The CDR3, as DNA: TGTGCCAAAAACTTCTACGAGCAGTACTTC. The chain is built from TRBV6-5 and TRBJ2-7; D is uncertain. V lost 10 bases and J 3 bases, leaving 7 bases between the germline ends. CDR1 is MNHEY, CDR2 SVGAGI, per germline. CDR3 size: 10 residues.

This clone was observed a handful of times. The chain combines TRBV15 with TRBJ1-5; D possibly corresponds to TRBD1 (6 bases). This CDR3 comprises 15 residues. Per germline, CDR1 LNHNV and CDR2 YYDKDF (reference sequence). Deletions cut 5 bases from V and 0 bases from J, with 11 bases between. The CDR3 nucleotides are TGTGCCACCAGCGCTCAGGGGTTTAGCAATCAGCCCCAGCATTTT. It encodes CATSAQGFSNQPQHF.

V and J are TRBV27 and TRBJ2-1; possible D gene TRBD2, 5 bases. Trimming removed 6 bases at V and 9 bases at J, with 12 bases between. The germline gives CDR1 MNHEY, CDR2 SMNVEV (reference sequence). The CDR3 loop spans 12 amino acids. CDR3 amino acids: CASRPTRGEQFF. The CDR3 DNA is TGTGCCAGCAGACCGACCCGGGGTGAGCAGTTCTTC.

This chain joins TRBV19 and TRBJ2-5, with TRBD1 as a possible D gene (5 bases). CDR1 is LNHDA and CDR2 is SQIVND in the germline V gene (reference sequence). V dropped 10 bases and J dropped 5 bases, with 23 bases sitting between them. CDR3 length equals 15 residues. The CDR3 here is CATSPGGRVVETQYF. The CDR3 DNA follows: TGTGCCACCTCCCCGGGTGGCAGGGTAGTGGAGACCCAGTACTTC.

The chain uses TRBV11-3 and TRBJ2-1, with D perhaps TRBD1 or TRBD2 (5 bases each). Deletions cut 0 bases from V and 6 bases from J, with 15 bases between. Germline-derived CDR1 and CDR2 are SGHNT and YENEEA. The CDR3 totals 16 residues. The CDR3 DNA follows: TGTGCCAGCAGCTTAGATTCGGGGCGGTTCTCCAATGAGCAGTTCTTC. It yields the protein CASSLDSGRFSNEQFF.

The V gene is TRBV7-9, the J gene TRBJ2-5; 7 bases are shared with TRBD2. Germline assignment: CDR1 SEHNR and CDR2 FQNEAQ (reference sequence). The length of the CDR3 is 18 residues. The V segment lost 5 bases and the J segment 4 bases; nucleotides outside the gene matches: 19. CDR3 sequence: CASSPHRYPPGGLETQYF. DNA for the CDR3: TGTGCCAGCAGCCCCCATCGGTATCCCCCGGGAGGACTAGAGACCCAGTACTTC.

The chain uses TRBV5-4 and TRBJ1-4; D call uncertain. From germline, CDR1 is SGHNT and CDR2 YYREEE (reference sequence). V was shortened by 4 bases and J by 5 bases, with 9 bases between the two germline ends. The CDR3 loop spans 13 amino acids. CDR3 sequence (DNA): TGTGCCAGCAGCACAGCGGGGAATGAAAAACTGTTTTTT. It codes for CASSTAGNEKLFF.

The chain recombines TRBV28 with TRBJ1-4; D is unresolved. V lost 2 bases and J 1 base, leaving 5 bases between the germline ends. Per germline, CDR1 MDHEN and CDR2 SYDVKM. CDR3 length: 14 amino acids. CDR3 sequence: CASSLRRTNEKLFF. For the CDR3, the DNA is TGTGCCAGCAGTTTAAGGAGAACTAATGAAAAACTGTTTTTT.

This chain joins TRBV2 and TRBJ1-6, with TRBD1 matching over 8 bases. CDR3 size: 15 residues. Germline CDR1 is SNHLY and CDR2 is FYNNEI. V lost 4 bases, J lost 7 bases, and 6 bases stayed unmatched. DNA for the CDR3: TGTGCCAGCAGTGGAGGGACAGGATTCAATTCACCCCTCCACTTT. It yields the protein CASSGGTGFNSPLHF.

This chain joins TRBV29-1 and TRBJ1-5, with TRBD1 matching over 9 bases. V trimming: 6 bases; J trimming: 8 bases; junction bases outside the gene matches: 8. Germline V lookup: CDR1 SQVTM, CDR2 ANQGSEA. This CDR3 has 13 amino acids. The CDR3 nucleotides read TGCAGCGTGGCGACAGGGGGGTGGGAGCCCCAGCATTTT. Encoded protein: CSVATGGWEPQHF. The entire variable domain, with the rest obtained from reference TRBV29-1 and TRBJ1-5, is as follows: SAVISQKPSRDICQRGTSLTIQCQVDSQVTMMFWYRQQPGQSLTLIATANQGSEATYESGFVIDKFPISRPNLTFSTLTVSNMSPEDSSIYLCSVATGGWEPQHFGDGTRLSIL.

The chain combines TRBV18 with TRBJ2-2, with 8 bases that match TRBD2. Unmatched junction bases numbered 13, after V lost 6 bases and J lost 7 bases. This CDR3 region has 16 residues. From germline, CDR1 is KGHSH and CDR2 LQKENI. CDR3 in amino acids: CASSAFMGLVDGELFF. The CDR3 bases are TGTGCCAGCTCCGCATTTATGGGACTAGTGGACGGGGAGCTGTTTTTT.

J is TRBJ2-1 and V is TRBV19; D gene uncertain. The CDR3 has 14 amino acids. V dropped 4 bases and J dropped 9 bases, with 16 bases sitting between them. The germline CDR1 and CDR2 sequences are LNHDA and SQIVND (reference sequence). Here the CDR3 reads CASSTPDPLSEQFF. The CDR3 DNA reads as TGTGCCAGTAGTACCCCGGACCCTCTAAGTGAGCAGTTCTTC.

The rearrangement uses TRBV14 and TRBJ2-3; the D gene is possibly TRBD1 (5 bases). CDR3 size: 12 residues. V lost 4 bases, J lost 7 bases, and 9 bases lay in between. In germline, CDR1 is SGHDN, CDR2 FVKESK. CDR3 amino acids: CASSRNRYTQYF. CDR3 nucleotides: TGTGCCAGCAGCCGAAACAGGTATACGCAGTATTTT.

V gene TRBV11-2 combines with J gene TRBJ1-6, with 9 bases lining up with TRBD1. CDR1 is SGHAT, CDR2 FQNNGV, per germline. V lost 5 bases to trimming and J lost 7 bases; unmatched junction nucleotides: 0. The CDR3 is 13 residues long. Here the CDR3 DNA reads TGTGCCAGCAGCGGACAGGGGAATTCACCCCTCCACTTT. Encoded protein: CASSGQGNSPLHF.

V gene TRBV9 combines with J gene TRBJ1-4; possibly TRBD1 for D (5 bases). The germline V gene has CDR1 SGDLS and CDR2 YYNGEE. With 0 bases removed from V and 4 bases from J, the gap between germline ends came to 10 bases. The CDR3 covers 15 residues. This CDR3 reads CASSVGTGYNEKLFF. In nucleotides, the CDR3 is TGTGCCAGCAGCGTAGGAACAGGCTATAATGAAAAACTGTTTTTT.

V gene TRBV10-2 combines with J gene TRBJ2-7; D gene unclear. V gave up 10 bases and J gave up 3 bases, with 13 bases separating them. CDR1 and CDR2 from the germline V gene are WSHSY and SAAADI. The CDR3 runs to 12 residues. CDR3 sequence reads: CATNDMFYEQYF. DNA of the CDR3: TGCGCCACCAACGACATGTTCTACGAGCAGTACTTC.

The V call is TRBV9, the J call TRBJ2-3, with D perhaps matching TRBD1 or TRBD2 (6 bases each). This CDR3 is built from 14 residues. V lost 4 bases, J lost 5 bases, and 14 bases lay in between. Germline V gene lookup returns CDR1 SGDLS and CDR2 YYNGEE. CDR3 DNA: TGTGCCAGCAGCCCCCGACTAGGGGGAGATACGCAGTATTTT. It specifies CASSPRLGGDTQYF.

The chain joins TRBV11-2 to TRBJ2-1; 10 bases are shared with TRBD2. The CDR3 totals 12 residues. With V trimmed by 5 bases and J by 13 bases, 5 bases remained unmatched. In germline, CDR1 is SGHAT, CDR2 FQNNGV. The CDR3 sequence: CASSHSGGQQFF. In DNA form, the CDR3 reads TGTGCCAGCAGCCATAGCGGGGGGCAACAGTTCTTC.

This clone was detected only a few times. This chain joins TRBV11-2 and TRBJ2-1; D remains ambiguous. Trimming removed 2 bases from V and 0 bases from J, with 8 bases in between. This CDR3 is built from 15 residues. Germline CDR1 reads SGHAT; CDR2 reads FQNNGV. CDR3 DNA: TGTGCCAGCAGCTTATATGGAAGCTCCTACAATGAGCAGTTCTTC. It specifies CASSLYGSSYNEQFF.